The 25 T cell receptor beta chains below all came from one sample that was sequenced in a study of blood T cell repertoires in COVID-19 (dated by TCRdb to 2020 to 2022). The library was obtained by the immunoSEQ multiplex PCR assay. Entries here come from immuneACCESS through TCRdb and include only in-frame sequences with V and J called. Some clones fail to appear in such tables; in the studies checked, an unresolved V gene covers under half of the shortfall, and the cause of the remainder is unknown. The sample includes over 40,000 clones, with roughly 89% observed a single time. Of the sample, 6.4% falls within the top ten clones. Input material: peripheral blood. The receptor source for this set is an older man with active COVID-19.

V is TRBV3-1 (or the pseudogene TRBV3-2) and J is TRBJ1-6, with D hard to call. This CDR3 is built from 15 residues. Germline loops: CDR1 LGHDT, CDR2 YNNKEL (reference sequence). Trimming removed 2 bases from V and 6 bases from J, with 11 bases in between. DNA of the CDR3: TGTGCCAGCAGCCAAATCAGAGGATTTAATTCACCCCTCCACTTT. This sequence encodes CASSQIRGFNSPLHF.

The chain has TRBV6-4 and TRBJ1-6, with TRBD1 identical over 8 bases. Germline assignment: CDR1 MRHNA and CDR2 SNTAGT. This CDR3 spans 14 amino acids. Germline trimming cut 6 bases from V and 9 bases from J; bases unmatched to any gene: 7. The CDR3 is CASRGQGASSPLHF. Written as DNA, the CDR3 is TGTGCCAGCAGGGGGCAGGGGGCAAGTTCACCCCTCCACTTT.

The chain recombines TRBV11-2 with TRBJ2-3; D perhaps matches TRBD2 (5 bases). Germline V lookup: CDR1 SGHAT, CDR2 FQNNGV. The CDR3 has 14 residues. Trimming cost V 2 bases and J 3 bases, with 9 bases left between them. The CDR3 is CASSLRLATDTQYF. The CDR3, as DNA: TGTGCCAGCAGCTTACGGCTAGCTACAGATACGCAGTATTTT.

CDR3 amino acids: CASSFEGRSEQYF. CDR3 nucleotide sequence: TGTGCCAGCAGTTTTGAAGGGAGATCCGAGCAGTACTTC. The V gene is TRBV12-3 or TRBV12-4, the J gene TRBJ2-7; possible D gene TRBD2, 5 bases. V lost 3 bases to trimming and J lost 6 bases, with 12 bases between them. There are 13 residues in the CDR3.

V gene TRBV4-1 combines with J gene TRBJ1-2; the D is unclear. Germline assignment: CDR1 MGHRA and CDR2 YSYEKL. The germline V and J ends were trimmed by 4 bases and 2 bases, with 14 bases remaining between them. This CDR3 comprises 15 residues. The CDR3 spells CASSPSSRGNYGYTF. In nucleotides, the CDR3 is TGCGCCAGCAGCCCTTCGAGCAGAGGCAACTATGGCTACACCTTC.

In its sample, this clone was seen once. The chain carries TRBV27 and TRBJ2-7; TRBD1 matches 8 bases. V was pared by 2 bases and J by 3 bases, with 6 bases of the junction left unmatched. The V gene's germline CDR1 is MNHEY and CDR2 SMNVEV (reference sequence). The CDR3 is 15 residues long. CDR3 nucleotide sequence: TGTGCCAGCAGTTTAAGTCAGGGGGCGATCTACGAGCAGTACTTC. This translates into CASSLSQGAIYEQYF.

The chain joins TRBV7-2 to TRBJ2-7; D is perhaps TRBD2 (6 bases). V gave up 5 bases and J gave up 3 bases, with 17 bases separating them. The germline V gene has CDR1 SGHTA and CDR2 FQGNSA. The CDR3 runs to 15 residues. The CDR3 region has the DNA TGTGCCAGCAGCGCCCGCGGGACCGAAGACTACGAGCAGTACTTC. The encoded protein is CASSARGTEDYEQYF.

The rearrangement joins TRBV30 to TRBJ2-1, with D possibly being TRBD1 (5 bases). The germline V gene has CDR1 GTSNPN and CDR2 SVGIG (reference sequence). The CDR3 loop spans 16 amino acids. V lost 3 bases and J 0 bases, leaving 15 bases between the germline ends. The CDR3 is CAWSATAFSSYNEQFF. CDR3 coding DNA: TGTGCCTGGAGCGCGACAGCTTTTAGCTCCTACAATGAGCAGTTCTTC.

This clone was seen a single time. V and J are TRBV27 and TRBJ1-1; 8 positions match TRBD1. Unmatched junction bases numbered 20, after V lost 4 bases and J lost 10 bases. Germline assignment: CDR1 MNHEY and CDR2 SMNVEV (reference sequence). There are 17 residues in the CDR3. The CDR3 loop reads CASSSTGQAALKSVAFF. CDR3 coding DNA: TGTGCCAGCAGTTCAACGGGACAGGCGGCCCTGAAATCTGTAGCTTTCTTT.

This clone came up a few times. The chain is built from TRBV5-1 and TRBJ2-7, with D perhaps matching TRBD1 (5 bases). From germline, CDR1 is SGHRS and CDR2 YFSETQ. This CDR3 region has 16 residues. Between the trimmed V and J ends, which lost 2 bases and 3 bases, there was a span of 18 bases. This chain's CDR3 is CASSFLGRQLHYEQYF. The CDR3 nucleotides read TGCGCCAGCAGCTTTTTGGGCCGACAGCTACACTACGAGCAGTACTTC.

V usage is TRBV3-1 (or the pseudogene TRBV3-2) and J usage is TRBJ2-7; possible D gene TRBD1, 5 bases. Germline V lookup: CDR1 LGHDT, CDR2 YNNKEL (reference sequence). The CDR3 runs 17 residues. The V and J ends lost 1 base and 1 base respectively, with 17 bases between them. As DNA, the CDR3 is TGTGCCAGCAGCCAAGGTCTAGGCAGGGCCGGGTCCTACGAGCAGTACTTC. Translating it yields CASSQGLGRAGSYEQYF.

The CDR3, as DNA: TGTGCCACCAGTGATAAGCGTGGCCAGCACCAAGAGACCCAGTACTTC. Translation gives CATSDKRGQHQETQYF. This chain uses TRBV24-1 with TRBJ2-5, with unresolved D. The CDR3 runs 16 residues. V was shortened by 3 bases and J by 0 bases, with 13 bases between the two germline ends. CDR1 and CDR2 (germline): KGHDR, SFDVKD.

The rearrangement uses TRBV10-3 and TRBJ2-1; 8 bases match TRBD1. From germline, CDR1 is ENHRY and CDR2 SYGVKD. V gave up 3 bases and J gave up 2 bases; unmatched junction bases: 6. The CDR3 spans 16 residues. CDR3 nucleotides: TGTGCCATCAGTGACCCCTCGACAGGGGCCTACAATGAGCAGTTCTTC. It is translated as CAISDPSTGAYNEQFF.

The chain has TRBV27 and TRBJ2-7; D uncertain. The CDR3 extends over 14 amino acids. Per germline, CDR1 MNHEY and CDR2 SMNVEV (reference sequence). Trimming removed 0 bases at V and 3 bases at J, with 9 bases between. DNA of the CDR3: TGTGCCAGCAGTTTATCGAGTCCAAACTACGAGCAGTACTTC. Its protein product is CASSLSSPNYEQYF.

CDR3 sequence: CSVWGQGLGNTEAFF. CDR3 sequence (DNA): TGCAGCGTCTGGGGACAGGGTTTGGGGAACACTGAAGCTTTCTTT. The chain recombines TRBV29-1 with TRBJ1-1; 9 nucleotides agree with TRBD1. CDR3 length equals 15 residues. Germline V gene data show CDR1 as SQVTM and CDR2 as ANQGSEA. With 6 bases clipped from V and 1 base from J, the junction kept 9 bases outside the gene matches. Variable domain in full (rest from reference TRBV29-1 and TRBJ1-1): SAVISQKPSRDICQRGTSLTIQCQVDSQVTMMFWYRQQPGQSLTLIATANQGSEATYESGFVIDKFPISRPNLTFSTLTVSNMSPEDSSIYLCSVWGQGLGNTEAFFGQGTRLTVV.

CDR3 nucleotides: TGTGCCTTCCAGGGGGGTTCAGGAAACACCATATATTTT. Translated: CAFQGGSGNTIYF. This sequence joins TRBV30 and TRBJ1-3, with 7 bases aligning to TRBD1. The trim removed 7 bases at V and 4 bases at J, leaving 7 bases unmatched. The CDR3 is 13 residues long. Germline CDR1 GTSNPN, CDR2 SVGIG (reference sequence).

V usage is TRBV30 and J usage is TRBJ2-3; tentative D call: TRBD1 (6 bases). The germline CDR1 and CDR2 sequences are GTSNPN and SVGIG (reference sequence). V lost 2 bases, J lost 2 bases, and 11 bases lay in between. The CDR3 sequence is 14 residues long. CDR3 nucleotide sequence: TGTGCCTGGAGTCCGGGACACCTCACAGATACGCAGTATTTT. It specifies CAWSPGHLTDTQYF.

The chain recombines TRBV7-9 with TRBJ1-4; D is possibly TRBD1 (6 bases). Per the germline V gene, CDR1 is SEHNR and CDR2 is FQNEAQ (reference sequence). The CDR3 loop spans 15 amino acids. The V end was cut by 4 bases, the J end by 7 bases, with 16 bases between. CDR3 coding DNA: TGTGCCAGCAGCTCCCTTGACAGGCAACCTGAAAAACTGTTTTTT. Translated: CASSSLDRQPEKLFF. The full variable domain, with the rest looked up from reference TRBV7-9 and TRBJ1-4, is DTGVSQNPRHKITKRGQNVTFRCDPISEHNRLYWYRQTLGQGPEFLTYFQNEAQLEKSRLLSDRFSAERPKGSFSTLEIQRTEQGDSAMYLCASSSLDRQPEKLFFGSGTQLSVL.

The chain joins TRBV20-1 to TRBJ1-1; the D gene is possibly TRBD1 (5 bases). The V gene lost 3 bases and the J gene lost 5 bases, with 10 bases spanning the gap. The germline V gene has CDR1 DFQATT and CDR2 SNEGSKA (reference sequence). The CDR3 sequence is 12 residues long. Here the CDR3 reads CSASQGSTEAFF. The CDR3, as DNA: TGCAGTGCTAGTCAGGGTAGTACTGAAGCTTTCTTT.

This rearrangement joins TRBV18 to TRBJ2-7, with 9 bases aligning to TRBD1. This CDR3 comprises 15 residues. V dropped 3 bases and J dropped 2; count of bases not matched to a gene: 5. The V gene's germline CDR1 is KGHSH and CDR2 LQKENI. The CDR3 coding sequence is TGTGCCAGCTCACCCTCCGGGACAGGGACCTACGAGCAGTACTTC. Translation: CASSPSGTGTYEQYF.

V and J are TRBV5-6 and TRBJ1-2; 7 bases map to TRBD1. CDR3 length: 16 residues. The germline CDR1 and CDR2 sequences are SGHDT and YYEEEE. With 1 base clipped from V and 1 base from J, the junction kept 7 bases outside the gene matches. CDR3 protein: CASSLRDSPSNYGYTF. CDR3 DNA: TGTGCCAGCAGCTTGAGGGACAGCCCAAGTAACTATGGCTACACCTTC.

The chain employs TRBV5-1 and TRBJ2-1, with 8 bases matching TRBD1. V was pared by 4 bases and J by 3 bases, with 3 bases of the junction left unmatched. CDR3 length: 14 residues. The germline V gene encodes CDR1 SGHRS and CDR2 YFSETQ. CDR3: CASSQTGGYNEQFF. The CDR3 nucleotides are TGCGCCAGCAGCCAAACAGGGGGCTACAATGAGCAGTTCTTC.

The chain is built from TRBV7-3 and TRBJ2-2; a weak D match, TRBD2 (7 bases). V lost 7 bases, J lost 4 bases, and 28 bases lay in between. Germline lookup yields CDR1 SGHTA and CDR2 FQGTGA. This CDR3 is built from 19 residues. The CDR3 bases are TGTGCCAGCACCCCTTACGGGCGGGGGCCGCGATTGGGCACCGGGGAGCTGTTTTTT. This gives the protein CASTPYGRGPRLGTGELFF.

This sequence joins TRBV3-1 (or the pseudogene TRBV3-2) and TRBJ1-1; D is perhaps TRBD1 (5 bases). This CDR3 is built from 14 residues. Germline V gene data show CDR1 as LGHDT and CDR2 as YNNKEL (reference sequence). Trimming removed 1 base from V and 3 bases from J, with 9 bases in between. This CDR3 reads CASSQAGRDTEAFF. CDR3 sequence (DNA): TGTGCCAGCAGCCAAGCAGGGAGGGACACTGAAGCTTTCTTT.

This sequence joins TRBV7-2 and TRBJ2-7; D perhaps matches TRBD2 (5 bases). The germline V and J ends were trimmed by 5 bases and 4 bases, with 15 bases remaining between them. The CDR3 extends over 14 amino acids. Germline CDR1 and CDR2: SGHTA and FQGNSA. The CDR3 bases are TGTGCCAGCAGCCCAAGAAGAGGGCCTTACGAGCAGTACTTC. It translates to CASSPRRGPYEQYF. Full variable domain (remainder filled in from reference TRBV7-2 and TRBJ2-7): GAGVSQSPSNKVTEKGKDVELRCDPISGHTALYWYRQSLGQGLEFLIYFQGNSAPDKSGLPSDRFSAERTGGSVSTLTIQRTQQEDSAVYLCASSPRRGPYEQYFGPGTRLTVT.